This entry concerns a single TCR beta chain. A single count supports this clonotype. The antigen this receptor binds is unknown. There are no base qualities to consult, and no much larger clone falls within one base. Single-read evidence is weak. The germline ends are 19 bases apart after V is trimmed by 0 bases and J by 7 bases. The CDR1 and CDR2 encoded by the germline V gene (reference sequence) are DFQATT and SNEGSKA. The CDR3 sequence holds 16 residues, the cysteine and phenylalanine included. Kept here is only the CDR3 DNA, which spans 48 bases and is read in frame from base 1. Libraries of naive CD8 T cells were generated from around 20,000 to 1,000,000 sorted cells, with 10%, 30% or 50% of the purified RNA used. Naive CD8 T cells were FACS-sorted as CD8+CD4-CCR7+CD45RA+ on a BD FACSAria II into RLT Plus buffer. To test detection sensitivity, Jurkat RNA equivalent to over 8 TCR copies was spiked into samples of about 18,000-1,000,000 naive CD8 T cells. CD8 T cells were enriched with RosetteSep CD8+ T Cell Enrichment Cocktail and Ficoll-Paque, followed by ACK red cell lysis.

This sample is drawn from a study of molecular identifiers for immune sequencing clone quantification (dated by TCRdb to between 2018 and 2020). For context, the study as a whole: In a replicate experiment, RNA from 20,000 or 100,000 naive CD8 T cells was split into five aliquots, four of which were sequenced. This methods study benchmarked molecular-identifier clustering-based TCR repertoire sequencing (MIDCIRS) and TCR RNA copy counting, using CD8 T cells to do so. Broader findings and caveats from the paper: A single cell's worth of spiked-in Jurkat TCR RNA was reported detectable even among one million naive CD8 T cells. Naive libraries contained spiked-in Jurkat TCR RNA (approximately ten copies' worth), which is not part of the donor repertoire. When barcode sub-clustering was left out, chimeric consensus sequences inflated TCR diversity, with chimeras reaching as high as 47%. Approximately 3.3 recovered TCR RNA copies per cell were obtained by modeling, versus about 10 by digital PCR, implying a capture efficiency of approximately 27%. Highly expanded clone sizes could be underestimated if identical TCR molecules share a barcode. In CMV-specific effector cells, clones with more than 20 RNA copies accounted for over 97% of molecules, whereas in naive cells such clones accounted for under 1%.

Library preparation used PCR. TCRdb lists the instrument as Illumina HiSeq 4000. Bulk TCR libraries were prepared as previously described, using TCR primers listed in Table S5. The Qiagen AllPrep DNA/RNA kit was used to purify total RNA. Reads from multiple sequencing runs of the same library were pooled before analysis. Per the original workflow: Reads were retained only if their TCR constant sequence matched exactly, and those retained reads were trimmed to 150 nt and grouped according to their 12-nt molecular barcodes. Reads inside each barcode group were sub-clustered using a 15% Levenshtein threshold, and a quality-weighted consensus sequence was constructed for each RNA molecule. Non-functional sequences were filtered out, along with any lower-count sequence sitting one edit away from another sequence. Barcode sub-clusters with fewer than 20% of the maximum read count were removed, based on fitting two negative binomial distributions. TCRdb redid the processing of the public reads, applying fastp at Q25 and MiXCR, and retained in-frame beta chains. When rows share a CDR3 protein, they turn into one entry using the most common DNA and genes. The V and J calls reflect TCRdb's pipeline rather than the authors' work. The table for this sample lists just under 650,000 distinct CDR3 sequences; roughly 21% of them were counted only once. The top ten hold around 0.9% of the sample.

The origin of this receptor is a human donor in good health. Some libraries in this study had Jurkat cell RNA spiked in. Source material: naive CD8+ T cells from blood, with Jurkat cell RNA spiked in. The sample's cell subset or site label is to be understood as: FACS-sorted CD8+CD4-CCR7+CD45RA+ naive T cells. Here the chain combines TRBV20-1 and TRBJ2-1, with TRBD2 perhaps the D gene, on 6 matching bases. The nucleotides read TGCAGTGCTAGAGATACCATTGGGGACTCTGGTAATGAGCAGTTCTTC. It encodes CSARDTIGDSGNEQFF.